Below, 28 T cell receptor beta chains from the same sample are listed, as sequenced in a study of blood T cell repertoires in COVID-19. Sequencing used immunoSEQ multiplex PCR; TCRdb keeps in-frame clones, though not all of them. This table has 65,000 to 90,000 clones, roughly four fifths appearing once. The sequencing sample was made of peripheral blood. The source is a man in his 70s with active or convalescent COVID-19.

This rearrangement joins TRBV19 to TRBJ2-6; perhaps TRBD2 as D (6 bases). V lost 3 bases and J lost 0, with 6 bases in between. CDR1 and CDR2 (germline): LNHDA, SQIVND (reference sequence). This CDR3 contains 15 residues. The DNA for the CDR3 is TGTGCCAGTAGTATCGGGGGCTCTGGGGCCAACGTCCTGACTTTC. Amino acids: CASSIGGSGANVLTF.

CDR3 coding DNA: TGTGCCAGCAGCCTTTGGGGGCGCAACGAGCAGTACTTC. It encodes CASSLWGRNEQYF. The chain employs TRBV12-3 or TRBV12-4 and TRBJ2-7; TRBD1 is a possible D gene (6 bases). This CDR3 contains 13 residues. Trimming left V 6 bases short and J 5 bases short, with 14 bases between.

This chain links TRBV10-3 with TRBJ2-5; tentatively, D is TRBD1 (5 bases). The germline gives CDR1 ENHRY, CDR2 SYGVKD. V was clipped by 7 bases and J by 5 bases, with 14 bases between them. This CDR3 region has 13 residues. This chain's CDR3 is CAITEQEGETQYF. The CDR3 DNA reads TGTGCCATCACCGAACAGGAAGGGGAGACCCAGTACTTC.

The rearrangement uses TRBV21-1 and TRBJ2-1; the table gives TRBD2 as D, unverified against the DNA. TRBV21-1 is classified as a pseudogene. The CDR3 is made up of 17 amino acids. CDR3 region: CASTSGGLERDGGEQFF. In DNA, the CDR3 is TGTGCCAGCACCTCCGGGGGACTGGAGAGGGATGGTGGTGAGCAGTTCTTC.

The gene calls are TRBV11-2 and TRBJ2-5, with 7 nucleotides matching TRBD2. The trim removed 3 bases at V and 5 bases at J, leaving 3 bases unmatched. The germline V gene has CDR1 SGHAT and CDR2 FQNNGV. The CDR3 runs to 13 residues. Written as DNA, the CDR3 is TGTGCCAGCAGCTTGGGGGGGGACGAGACCCAGTACTTC. Translated: CASSLGGDETQYF. Complete variable domain (other parts from reference TRBV11-2 and TRBJ2-5): EAGVAQSPRYKIIEKRQSVAFWCNPISGHATLYWYQQILGQGPKLLIQFQNNGVVDDSQLPKDRFSAERLKGVDSTLKIQPAKLEDSAVYLCASSLGGDETQYFGPGTRLLVL.

V usage is TRBV4-1 and J usage is TRBJ2-7, with D tentatively TRBD2 (6 bases). CDR1 MGHRA and CDR2 YSYEKL come from the germline V gene. The CDR3 extends over 17 amino acids. Trimming took 0 bases from V and 6 from J, leaving 21 bases between them. CDR3 DNA: TGCGCCAGCAGCCAAGAAAGCGGGTGGGGGATGGGGGGCGAGCAGTACTTC. Translated: CASSQESGWGMGGEQYF.

V usage is TRBV5-1 and J usage is TRBJ2-1; a weak D match, TRBD1 (6 bases). CDR1 and CDR2 from the germline V gene are SGHRS and YFSETQ. Trimming stripped 7 bases from V and 10 bases from J, with 18 bases between. CDR3 size: 13 residues. The chain's CDR3 is CASSLSGVAEQFF. DNA of the CDR3: TGCGCCAGCTCACTGTCAGGGGTAGCAGAGCAGTTCTTC. The variable domain in full, with the rest retrieved from reference TRBV5-1 and TRBJ2-1, is KAGVTQTPRYLIKTRGQQVTLSCSPISGHRSVSWYQQTPGQGLQFLFEYFSETQRNKGNFPGRFSGRQFSNSRSEMNVSTLELGDSALYLCASSLSGVAEQFFGPGTRLTVL.

The rearrangement uses TRBV7-6 and TRBJ2-1; 12 positions match TRBD2. The junction had 8 bases not matched to a gene; V was cut back by 5 bases and J by 9 bases. The CDR3 is made up of 15 amino acids. Germline lookup yields CDR1 SGHVS and CDR2 FNYEAQ. This chain's CDR3 is CASSTLAGGPFEQFF. DNA of the CDR3: TGTGCCAGCAGCACCCTAGCGGGGGGGCCTTTTGAGCAGTTCTTC.

The rearrangement uses TRBV30 and TRBJ1-4; D not resolved. Germline CDR1 GTSNPN, CDR2 SVGIG (reference sequence). V shed 0 bases and J shed 10 bases, with 12 bases lying between them. This CDR3 has 13 residues. The CDR3 reads CAWSVRGVRKLFF. In nucleotides, the CDR3 is TGTGCCTGGAGTGTACGAGGAGTGCGAAAACTGTTTTTT.

This clone has a single count. The chain employs TRBV5-4 and TRBJ2-5, with 8 bases that match TRBD2. The CDR3 contains 16 residues. The germline CDR1 and CDR2 sequences are SGHNT and YYREEE (reference sequence). The V and J ends lost 0 bases and 5 bases, in that order; junction bases with no gene match: 9. CDR3 region: CASSLGVSGEGETQYF. The CDR3 region has the DNA TGTGCCAGCAGCTTGGGTGTTAGCGGGGAGGGGGAGACCCAGTACTTC.

The sample holds a few counts of this clone. The chain carries TRBV4-1 and TRBJ2-3, with D maybe TRBD2 (7 bases). Germline V gene sequence: CDR1 MGHRA, CDR2 YSYEKL. The CDR3 runs to 17 residues. Trimming removed 0 bases at V and 2 bases at J, with 15 bases between. The CDR3 loop reads CASSQDGGGGNTDTQYF. In DNA form, the CDR3 reads TGCGCCAGCAGCCAAGACGGGGGCGGGGGAAACACAGATACGCAGTATTTT.

This clone was observed a few times. The chain combines TRBV3-1 (or the pseudogene TRBV3-2) with TRBJ2-7; 9 positions match TRBD2. Germline-derived CDR1 and CDR2 are LGHDT and YNNKEL (reference sequence). This CDR3 has 14 residues. Trimming at V came to 5 bases and at J to 5 bases, leaving 7 bases not matched to a gene. As DNA, the CDR3 is TGTGCCAGCAGCTTTAGCGGGGGTAGCGACGAGCAGTACTTC. Translated, it gives CASSFSGGSDEQYF.

The chain is built from TRBV5-6 and TRBJ1-2; TRBD1 agrees at 7 bases. The ends lost 4 bases at V and 4 bases at J; junction bases unmatched: 7. Per the germline V gene, CDR1 is SGHDT and CDR2 is YYEEEE. CDR3 length: 14 residues. The CDR3 here is CASSRDRLLYGYTF. CDR3 bases: TGTGCCAGCAGCCGGGACAGATTGCTCTATGGCTACACCTTC.

This clone was seen only a few times. The chain couples TRBV19 to TRBJ1-5; no reliable D call. The length of the CDR3 is 17 residues. Trimming removed 0 bases at V and 6 bases at J, with 18 bases between. The germline CDR1 and CDR2 sequences are LNHDA and SQIVND (reference sequence). As DNA, the CDR3 is TGTGCCAGTAGTATAGATGAGAGGGAAGCATCCGGTCAGCCCCAGCATTTT. Encoded protein: CASSIDEREASGQPQHF.

V and J are TRBV15 and TRBJ2-6; a weak D match, TRBD2 (6 bases). CDR1 is LNHNV and CDR2 is YYDKDF in the germline V gene (reference sequence). The V and J ends lost 9 bases and 2 bases respectively, with 26 bases between them. The CDR3 is 19 amino acids. The CDR3 is CATISPKARGFPGANVLTF. The CDR3 nucleotides are TGTGCCACAATTTCCCCTAAGGCACGGGGGTTCCCTGGGGCCAACGTCCTGACTTTC. Using reference TRBV15 and TRBJ2-6 for the parts outside the CDR3, the full variable domain is DAMVIQNPRYQVTQFGKPVTLSCSQTLNHNVMYWYQQKSSQAPKLLFHYYDKDFNNEADTPDNFQSRRPNTSFCFLDIRSPGLGDTAMYLCATISPKARGFPGANVLTFGAGSRLTVL.

This clone was recorded a few times. The V gene is TRBV19, the J gene TRBJ2-1; 8 bases agree with TRBD1. This CDR3 contains 14 residues. Trimming took 6 bases from V and 9 from J; bases not matched to a gene: 10. CDR1 is LNHDA and CDR2 is SQIVND in the germline V gene (reference sequence). CDR3 nucleotide sequence: TGTGCCAGTAGCGGACGGACAGGGTGGGGTGAGCAGTTCTTC. Protein product: CASSGRTGWGEQFF.

This CDR3 is CASSPFSGGRNTDTQYF. CDR3 in DNA: TGTGCCAGCAGTCCGTTTAGCGGGGGGCGAAACACAGATACGCAGTATTTT. The V call is TRBV27, the J call TRBJ2-3, with 10 bases matching TRBD2. V dropped 5 bases and J dropped 2; count of bases not matched to a gene: 10. From germline, CDR1 is MNHEY and CDR2 SMNVEV (reference sequence). The CDR3 is 17 amino acids.

The V gene is TRBV21-1, the J gene TRBJ2-5; TRBD2 is the table's D call, not checked against the DNA. TRBV21-1 is designated a pseudogene. The CDR3 has 15 amino acids. The CDR3 reads CASSKDGGEEETQYF. CDR3 DNA: TGTGCCAGCAGCAAAGATGGCGGGGAAGAAGAGACCCAGTACTTC.

V and J are TRBV24-1 and TRBJ2-5, with 7 bases lining up with TRBD1. The CDR3 has 15 amino acids. The V and J ends lost 2 bases and 5 bases, in that order; junction bases with no gene match: 7. CDR1 is KGHDR and CDR2 is SFDVKD in the germline V gene. This CDR3 is CATSDSGTVRETQYF. CDR3 in DNA: TGTGCCACCAGTGATTCTGGGACAGTCAGGGAGACCCAGTACTTC.

The chain is built from TRBV6-1 and TRBJ2-7; 9 bases are a match to TRBD1. Germline trimming cut 3 bases from V and 2 bases from J; bases unmatched to any gene: 5. The germline V gene encodes CDR1 MNHNS and CDR2 SASEGT. The CDR3 has 15 residues. The CDR3: CASSEPGQGTYEQYF. Written as DNA, the CDR3 is TGTGCCAGCAGTGAGCCCGGACAGGGGACCTACGAGCAGTACTTC.

Comments on this clone: The identical CDR3 is also encoded by other nucleotide sequences in the sample. This chain links TRBV6-5 with TRBJ1-5, with TRBD1 as a possible D gene (6 bases). The CDR3 runs 13 residues. V was cut by 5 bases and J by 7 bases, with 12 bases left in between. The germline V gene has CDR1 MNHEY and CDR2 SVGAGI. CDR3 DNA sequence: TGTGCCAGCAGTCCAGGGGTTCGGCAGCCCCAGCATTTT. Its translation: CASSPGVRQPQHF.

The sample holds many counts of this clone. This chain connects TRBV2 to TRBJ1-5; D is unresolved. The CDR3 has 14 residues. Trimming stripped 6 bases from V and 3 bases from J, with 12 bases between. CDR1 is SNHLY and CDR2 is FYNNEI in the germline V gene. This CDR3 is CASSLGLVNQPQHF. The CDR3 region has the DNA TGTGCCAGCAGCTTAGGACTGGTCAATCAGCCCCAGCATTTT.

The rearrangement uses TRBV25-1 and TRBJ2-2; 8 bases align to TRBD2. The trim removed 8 bases at V and 4 bases at J, leaving 12 bases unmatched. The CDR3 is 16 amino acids. In germline, CDR1 is MGHDK, CDR2 SYGVNS. The CDR3 here is CASGSSRGGLTGELFF. DNA of the CDR3: TGTGCCAGCGGATCCTCACGGGGGGGTCTCACCGGGGAGCTGTTTTTT.

Here the CDR3 DNA reads TGTGCCAGCAGCTCCGGGACATTAGGGGAGACCCAGTACTTC. Protein: CASSSGTLGETQYF. The genes are TRBV6-5 and TRBJ2-5; maybe TRBD1 (6 bases). Per the germline V gene, CDR1 is MNHEY and CDR2 is SVGAGI. V lost 6 bases and J lost 5, with 16 bases in between. CDR3 size: 14 residues.

The chain employs TRBV30 and TRBJ1-3; 9 bases line up with TRBD1. Germline loops: CDR1 GTSNPN, CDR2 SVGIG (reference sequence). This CDR3 region has 16 residues. V was clipped by 1 base and J by 2 bases; unmatched bases: 6. The CDR3: CAWSGRDRVPGNTIYF. The CDR3 nucleotides read TGTGCCTGGAGTGGCCGGGACAGGGTTCCTGGAAACACCATATATTTT.

This rearrangement joins TRBV12-2 to TRBJ1-2; the DNA was not compared with TRBD1, the D call given in the table. TRBV12-2 is marked as a pseudogene. This CDR3 region has 15 residues. The CDR3 DNA reads as TGTGCAAGTCGCTTCACGAACCCAGCTAACTATGGCTACACCTTC. Protein sequence: CASRFTNPANYGYTF.

V usage is TRBV30 and J usage is TRBJ1-4; D is perhaps TRBD1 (6 bases). Deletions cut 2 bases from V and 7 bases from J, with 17 bases between. The germline gives CDR1 GTSNPN, CDR2 SVGIG (reference sequence). The CDR3 is 15 residues long. The CDR3 coding sequence is TGTGCCTGGAGTCCCGGGGGAGGGGGGTCTGAAAAACTGTTTTTT. Its translation is CAWSPGGGGSEKLFF.

The chain carries TRBV7-9 and TRBJ2-1; TRBD1 matches 8 bases. Trimming at V came to 5 bases and at J to 7 bases, leaving 10 bases not matched to a gene. Germline V CDR1 and CDR2: SEHNR, FQNEAQ (reference sequence). CDR3 length: 15 residues. This chain's CDR3 is CASSPPGQVMNEQFF. CDR3 sequence (DNA): TGTGCCAGCAGCCCACCGGGACAGGTGATGAATGAGCAGTTCTTC.